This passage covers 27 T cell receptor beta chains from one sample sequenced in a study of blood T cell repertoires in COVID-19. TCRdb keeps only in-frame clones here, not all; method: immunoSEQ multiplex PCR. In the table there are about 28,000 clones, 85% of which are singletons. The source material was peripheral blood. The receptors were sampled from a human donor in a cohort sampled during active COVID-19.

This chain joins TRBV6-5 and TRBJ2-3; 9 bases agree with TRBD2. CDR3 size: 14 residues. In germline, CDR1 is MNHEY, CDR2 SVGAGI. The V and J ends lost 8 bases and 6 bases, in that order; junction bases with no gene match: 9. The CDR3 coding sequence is TGTGCCAGCTCCGGAGTAGCGGGGGTGGATACGCAGTATTTT. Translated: CASSGVAGVDTQYF.

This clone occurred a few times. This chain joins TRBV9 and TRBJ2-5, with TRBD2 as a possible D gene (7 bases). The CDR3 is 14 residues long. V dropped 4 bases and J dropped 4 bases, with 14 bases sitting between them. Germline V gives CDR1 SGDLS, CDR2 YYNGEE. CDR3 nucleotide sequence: TGTGCCAGCAGCCCCTCGGGGGGCGCAGAGACCCAGTACTTC. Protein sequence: CASSPSGGAETQYF.

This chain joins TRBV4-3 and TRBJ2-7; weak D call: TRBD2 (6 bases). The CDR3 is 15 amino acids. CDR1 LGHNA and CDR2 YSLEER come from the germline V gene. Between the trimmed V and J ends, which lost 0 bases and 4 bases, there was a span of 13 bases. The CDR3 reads CASSQDRGGVYEQYF. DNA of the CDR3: TGCGCCAGCAGCCAAGATCGGGGCGGGGTATACGAGCAGTACTTC.

CDR3 coding DNA: TGCGCCAGCAGCCAAGACAGGACAGGGGCTTACGAGCAGTACTTC. This sequence encodes CASSQDRTGAYEQYF. The genes are TRBV4-3 and TRBJ2-7; 9 nucleotides agree with TRBD1. The CDR3 sequence is 15 residues long. Looked up from germline, CDR1 is LGHNA and CDR2 is YSLEER. V lost 0 bases and J lost 4; bases outside the gene matches: 4.

The CDR3 is CSARAREAFF. In DNA form, the CDR3 reads TGCAGTGCTAGGGCCAGAGAAGCTTTCTTT. The V call is TRBV20-1, the J call TRBJ1-1; D unclear. CDR1 and CDR2 (germline): DFQATT, SNEGSKA (reference sequence). CDR3 length equals 10 residues. V lost 3 bases to trimming and J lost 8 bases, with 7 bases between them.

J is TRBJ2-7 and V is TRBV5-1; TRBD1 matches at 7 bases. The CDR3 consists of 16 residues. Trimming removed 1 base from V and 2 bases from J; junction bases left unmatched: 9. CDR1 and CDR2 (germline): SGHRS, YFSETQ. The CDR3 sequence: CASSLKGADHPYEQYF. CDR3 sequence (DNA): TGCGCCAGCAGCTTGAAGGGGGCTGATCATCCCTACGAGCAGTACTTC.

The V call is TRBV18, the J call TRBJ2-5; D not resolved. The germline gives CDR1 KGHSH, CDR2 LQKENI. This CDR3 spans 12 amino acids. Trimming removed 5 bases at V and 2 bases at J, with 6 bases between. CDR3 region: CASSVPQETQYF. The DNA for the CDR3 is TGTGCCAGCTCAGTCCCTCAAGAGACCCAGTACTTC.

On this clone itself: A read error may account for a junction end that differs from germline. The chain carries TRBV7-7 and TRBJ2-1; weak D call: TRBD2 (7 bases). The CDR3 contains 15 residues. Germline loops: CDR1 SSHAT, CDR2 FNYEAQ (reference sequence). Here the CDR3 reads CASSFNGGRDNEQFF. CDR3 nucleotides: TGTGCTAGCAGCTTCAACGGGGGGCGGGACAATGAGCAGTTCTTC.

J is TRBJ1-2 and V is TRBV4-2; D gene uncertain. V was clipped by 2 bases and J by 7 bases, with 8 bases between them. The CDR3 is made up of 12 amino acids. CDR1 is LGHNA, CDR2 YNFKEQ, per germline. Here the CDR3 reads CASSQLAAGYTF. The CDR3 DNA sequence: TGTGCCAGCAGCCAACTAGCTGCTGGCTACACCTTC.

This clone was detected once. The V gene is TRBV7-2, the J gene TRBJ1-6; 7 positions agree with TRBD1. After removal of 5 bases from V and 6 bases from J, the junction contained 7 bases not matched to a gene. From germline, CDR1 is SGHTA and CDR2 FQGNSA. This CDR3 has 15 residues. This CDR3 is CASSEGQRLNSPLHF. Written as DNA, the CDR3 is TGTGCCAGCAGCGAGGGACAGAGACTTAATTCACCCCTCCACTTT.

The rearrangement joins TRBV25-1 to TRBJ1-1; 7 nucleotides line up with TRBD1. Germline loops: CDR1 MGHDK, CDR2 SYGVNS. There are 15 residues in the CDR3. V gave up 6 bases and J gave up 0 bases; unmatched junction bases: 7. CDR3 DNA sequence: TGTGCCAGCAGGTCGTGGGGACAGATGAACACTGAAGCTTTCTTT. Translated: CASRSWGQMNTEAFF.

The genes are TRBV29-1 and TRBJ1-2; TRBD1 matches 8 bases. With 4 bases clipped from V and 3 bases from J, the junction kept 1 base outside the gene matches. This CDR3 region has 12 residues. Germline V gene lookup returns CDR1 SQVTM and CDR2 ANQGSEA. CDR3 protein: CSVGQGYYGYTF. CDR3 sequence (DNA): TGCAGCGTTGGACAGGGGTACTATGGCTACACCTTC.

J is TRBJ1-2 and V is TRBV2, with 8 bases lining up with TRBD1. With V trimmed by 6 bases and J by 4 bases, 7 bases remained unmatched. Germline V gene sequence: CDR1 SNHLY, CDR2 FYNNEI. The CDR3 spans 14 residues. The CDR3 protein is CASRDRERTYGYTF. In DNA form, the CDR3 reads TGTGCCAGCAGGGACAGGGAGCGAACCTATGGCTACACCTTC.

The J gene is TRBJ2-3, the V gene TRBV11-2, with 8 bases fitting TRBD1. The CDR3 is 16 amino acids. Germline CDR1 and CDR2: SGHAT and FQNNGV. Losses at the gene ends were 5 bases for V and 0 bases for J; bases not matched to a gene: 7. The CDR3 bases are TGTGCCAGCAGCGCCCCCGGGACAGGAAGCACAGATACGCAGTATTTT. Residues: CASSAPGTGSTDTQYF. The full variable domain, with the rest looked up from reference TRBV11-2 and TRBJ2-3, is EAGVAQSPRYKIIEKRQSVAFWCNPISGHATLYWYQQILGQGPKLLIQFQNNGVVDDSQLPKDRFSAERLKGVDSTLKIQPAKLEDSAVYLCASSAPGTGSTDTQYFGPGTRLTVL.

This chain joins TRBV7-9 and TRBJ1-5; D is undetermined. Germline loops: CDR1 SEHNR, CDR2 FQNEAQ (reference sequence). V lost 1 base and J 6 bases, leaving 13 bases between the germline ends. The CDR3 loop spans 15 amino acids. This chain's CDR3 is CASSLGYDAGQPQHF. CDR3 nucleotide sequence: TGTGCCAGCAGCTTAGGTTACGACGCGGGTCAGCCCCAGCATTTT.

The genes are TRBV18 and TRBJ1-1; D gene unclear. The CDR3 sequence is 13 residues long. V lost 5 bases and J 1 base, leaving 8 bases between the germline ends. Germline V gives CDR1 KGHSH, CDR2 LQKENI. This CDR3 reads CASSERANTEAFF. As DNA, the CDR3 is TGTGCCAGCTCAGAGAGGGCGAACACTGAAGCTTTCTTT.

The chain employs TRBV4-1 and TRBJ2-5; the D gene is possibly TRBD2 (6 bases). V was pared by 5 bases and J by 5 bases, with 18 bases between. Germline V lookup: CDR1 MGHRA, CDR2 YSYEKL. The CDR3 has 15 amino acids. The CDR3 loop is CASSAPGLLRETQYF. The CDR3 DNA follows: TGCGCCAGCAGCGCCCCGGGACTCCTTAGGGAGACCCAGTACTTC.

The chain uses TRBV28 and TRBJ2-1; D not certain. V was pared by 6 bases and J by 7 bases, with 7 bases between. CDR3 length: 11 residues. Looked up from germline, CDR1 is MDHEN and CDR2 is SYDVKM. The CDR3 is CASRTTNEQFF. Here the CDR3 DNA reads TGTGCCAGCAGAACCACAAATGAGCAGTTCTTC. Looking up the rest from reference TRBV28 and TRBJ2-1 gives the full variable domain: DVKVTQSSRYLVKRTGEKVFLECVQDMDHENMFWYRQDPGLGLRLIYFSYDVKMKEKGDIPEGYSVSREKKERFSLILESASTNQTSMYLCASRTTNEQFFGPGTRLTVL.

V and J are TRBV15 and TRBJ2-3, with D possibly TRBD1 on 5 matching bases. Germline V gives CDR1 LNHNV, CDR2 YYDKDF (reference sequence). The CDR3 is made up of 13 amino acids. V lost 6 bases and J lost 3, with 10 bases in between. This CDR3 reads CATRSDTTDTQYF. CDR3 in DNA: TGTGCCACCAGATCGGACACAACAGATACGCAGTATTTT.

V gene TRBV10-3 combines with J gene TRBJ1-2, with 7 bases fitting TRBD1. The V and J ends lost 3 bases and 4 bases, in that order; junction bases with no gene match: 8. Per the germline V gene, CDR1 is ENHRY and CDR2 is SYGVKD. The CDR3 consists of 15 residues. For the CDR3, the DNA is TGTGCCATCAGTGATCCCGACAGGGAGTCCTATGGCTACACCTTC. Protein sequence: CAISDPDRESYGYTF.

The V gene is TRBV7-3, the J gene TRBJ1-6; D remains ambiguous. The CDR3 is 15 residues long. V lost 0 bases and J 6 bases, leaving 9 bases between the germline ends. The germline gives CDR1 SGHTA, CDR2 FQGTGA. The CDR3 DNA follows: TGTGCCAGCAGCTTAACGTTCGGGGTTAATTCACCCCTCCACTTT. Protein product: CASSLTFGVNSPLHF.

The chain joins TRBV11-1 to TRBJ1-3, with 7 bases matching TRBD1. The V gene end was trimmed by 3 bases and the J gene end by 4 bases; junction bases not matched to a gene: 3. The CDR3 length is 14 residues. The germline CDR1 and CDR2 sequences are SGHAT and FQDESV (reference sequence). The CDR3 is CASSFPGQGNTIYF. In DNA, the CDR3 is TGTGCCAGCAGCTTCCCGGGACAGGGAAACACCATATATTTT.

The CDR3 DNA follows: TGTGCCAGTAGTAGCGGGGATAGCAGCACAGATACGCAGTATTTT. Amino acids: CASSSGDSSTDTQYF. The chain joins TRBV19 to TRBJ2-3, with D maybe TRBD2 (6 bases). This CDR3 has 15 amino acids. Germline V gene data show CDR1 as LNHDA and CDR2 as SQIVND (reference sequence). V gave up 4 bases and J gave up 0 bases, with 11 bases separating them. Supplemented by reference TRBV19 and TRBJ2-3, the full variable domain reads DGGITQSPKYLFRKEGQNVTLSCEQNLNHDAMYWYRQDPGQGLRLIYYSQIVNDFQKGDIAEGYSVSREKKESFPLTVTSAQKNPTAFYLCASSSGDSSTDTQYFGPGTRLTVL.

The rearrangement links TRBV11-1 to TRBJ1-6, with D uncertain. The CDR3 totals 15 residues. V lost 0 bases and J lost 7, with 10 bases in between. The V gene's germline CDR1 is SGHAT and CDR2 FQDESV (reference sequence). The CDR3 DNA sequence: TGTGCCAGCAGCTTAGCGCGCTTGCGGAATTCACCCCTCCACTTT. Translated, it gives CASSLARLRNSPLHF.

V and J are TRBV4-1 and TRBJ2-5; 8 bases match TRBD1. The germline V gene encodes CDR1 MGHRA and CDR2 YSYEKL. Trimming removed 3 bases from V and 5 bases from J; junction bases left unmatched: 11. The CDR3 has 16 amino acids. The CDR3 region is CASSQTGQGGWETQYF. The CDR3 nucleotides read TGCGCCAGCAGCCAGACCGGACAGGGCGGGTGGGAGACCCAGTACTTC.

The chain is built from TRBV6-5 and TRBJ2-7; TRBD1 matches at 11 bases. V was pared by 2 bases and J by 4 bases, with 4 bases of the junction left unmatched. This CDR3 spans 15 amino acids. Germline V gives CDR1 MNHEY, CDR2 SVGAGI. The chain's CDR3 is CASSYPGQGAYEQYF. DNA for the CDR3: TGTGCCAGCAGTTACCCAGGACAGGGGGCGTACGAGCAGTACTTC.

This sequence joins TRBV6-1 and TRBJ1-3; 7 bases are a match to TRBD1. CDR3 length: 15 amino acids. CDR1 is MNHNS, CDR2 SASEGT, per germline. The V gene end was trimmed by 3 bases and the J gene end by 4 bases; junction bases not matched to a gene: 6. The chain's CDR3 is CASSDALTGGNTIYF. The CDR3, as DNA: TGTGCCAGCAGTGATGCCCTGACAGGGGGAAACACCATATATTTT.